This T cell receptor beta chain was sequenced for a study of blood T cell repertoires in COVID-19. Whole-study context: Nucleic acid was either cDNA or gDNA, and it came from T cells, B-cell-depleted T cells, or PBMCs.

This CDR3 has 18 residues. Germline V gives CDR1 MNHEY, CDR2 SMNVEV (reference sequence). Unmatched junction bases numbered 8, after V lost 2 bases and J lost 3 bases. In the source study's methods: Estimates of nucleated cell counts were drawn from the amplification of reference gene primers. The data were produced by immunoSEQ multiplex PCR, yet TCRdb's version contains in-frame clones alone and is incomplete. From that table come the V and J calls and clone size; the DNA was used to work out D and trimming. Here the sample spans 180,000 or so clones, around 85% being singletons. This TCR derives from a woman in her fifties or sixties with acute or convalescent COVID-19. Source material: peripheral blood. V and J are TRBV27 and TRBJ2-4, with 12 bases matching TRBD2. The DNA for the CDR3 is TGTGCCAGCAGTTTAGCCCGGCCACTAGCGGGAGGCAAAAACATTCAGTACTTC. As protein: CASSLARPLAGGKNIQYF.